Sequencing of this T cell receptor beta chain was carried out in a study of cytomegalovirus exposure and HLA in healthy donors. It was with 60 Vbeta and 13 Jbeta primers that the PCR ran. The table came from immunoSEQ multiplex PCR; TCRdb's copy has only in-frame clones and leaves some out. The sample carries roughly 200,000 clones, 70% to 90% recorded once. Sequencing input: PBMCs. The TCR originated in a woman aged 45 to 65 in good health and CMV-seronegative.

The CDR3 bases are TGTGCCAGTAGTATCGCGGGTATACACAATGAGCAGTTCTTC. Its translation: CASSIAGIHNEQFF. V and J are TRBV19 and TRBJ2-1; maybe TRBD2 (5 bases). Trimming took 3 bases from V and 5 from J, leaving 11 bases between them. Germline V gene data show CDR1 as LNHDA and CDR2 as SQIVND (reference sequence). This CDR3 has 14 residues.